What follows is one TCR beta chain and its context. The data were obtained in a study of blood T cell repertoires in COVID-19. Study summary: The United States, Italy and Spain were the sources of the acute and convalescent COVID-19 samples.

CDR3 length: 16 residues. V lost 7 bases, J lost 2 bases, and 14 bases stayed unmatched. The participants were between about 18 and 90 years old and came from some 23 US areas. Sequencing was performed with immunoSEQ multiplex PCR; in TCRdb, only in-frame clones are kept and a portion is missing. The sample includes hundreds of thousands of clones, over 75% of them seen just once. What was sequenced was PBMCs or T cells enriched from blood (not recorded which). This clonotype originated in a man between 18 and 35 years old who had recovered from COVID-19. The chain joins TRBV23-1 to TRBJ2-7; 7 positions agree with TRBD1. TRBV23-1 carries the ORF label, with uncertain function. This CDR3 is CASTNLSDRAPYEQYF. The CDR3 region has the DNA TGCGCCAGCACCAACTTATCCGACAGGGCTCCCTACGAGCAGTACTTC.